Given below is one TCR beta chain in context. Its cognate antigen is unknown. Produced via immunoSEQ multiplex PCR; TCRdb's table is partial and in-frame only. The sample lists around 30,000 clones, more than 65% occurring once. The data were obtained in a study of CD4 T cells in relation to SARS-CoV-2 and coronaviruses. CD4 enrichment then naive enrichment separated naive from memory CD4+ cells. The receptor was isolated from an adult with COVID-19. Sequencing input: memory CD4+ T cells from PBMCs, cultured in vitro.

The CDR3 loop is CASRGDRVYSPLHF. In nucleotides, the CDR3 is TGCGCCAGCAGGGGGGACAGGGTATATTCACCCCTCCACTTT. The V gene is TRBV5-1, the J gene TRBJ1-6; TRBD1 aligns across 9 bases. From germline, CDR1 is SGHRS and CDR2 YFSETQ. V lost 5 bases, J lost 8 bases, and 5 bases stayed unmatched. This CDR3 has 14 amino acids.